The rows below give T cell receptor beta chains drawn from one sample of a study of blood T cell repertoires in COVID-19. Profiling relied on immunoSEQ multiplex PCR, and the TCRdb table lists in-frame clones only, not all of them. The profile shows a few hundred thousand clones, around 89% of them singletons. The sample consisted of peripheral blood. These receptors came from a woman between 50 and 59 years old with COVID-19, enrolled during active disease. CDR3s include the opening cysteine and the closing phenylalanine or tryptophan. The D gene is left open where the match is weak. For some rows the clone size is stated as once, few or many, or as a class when expanded; others skip it.

D gene | J gene | V gene | clone size | CDR3 DNA | CDR3 protein
- | TRBJ2-3 | TRBV18 | - | TGTGCCAGCTCACCACTAGTTTTCACAGATACGCAGTATTTT | CASSPLVFTDTQYF
- | TRBJ2-5 | TRBV25-1 | - | TGTGCCAGCGGGGCCGGGGGTATACAGGAGACCCAGTACTTC | CASGAGGIQETQYF
TRBD2 | TRBJ2-7 | TRBV7-8 | - | TGTGCCAGCAGCCCCGAAGAGACTAGCTTCTCCTACGAGCAGTACTTC | CASSPEETSFSYEQYF
TRBD1 | TRBJ1-1 | TRBV5-1 | - | TGCGCCAGCAGCTTAAGGACAGGGGGTGGTGAAGCTTTCTTT | CASSLRTGGGEAFF
TRBD1 | TRBJ2-7 | TRBV12-5 | once | TGTGCTAGTGGTTTCTGGGACAGCGTTTACGAGCAGTACTTC | CASGFWDSVYEQYF
TRBD1 | TRBJ2-5 | TRBV19 | - | TGTGCCAGTAGTACTCGGGACAGGACTCAGAGAAAGTACTTC | CASSTRDRTQRKYF
TRBD1 | TRBJ2-7 | TRBV10-3 | - | TGTGCCATCAGTGGGACAGGTGGCGAGCAGTACTTC | CAISGTGGEQYF
TRBD1 | TRBJ1-5 | TRBV19 | - | TGTGCCAGTAGTTTCAGGGACAGAGGGACCTATCAGCCCCAGCATTTT | CASSFRDRGTYQPQHF
- | TRBJ1-4 | TRBV27 | - | TGTGCCAGCAGTGGTCCCGGGACTAAAAAACTGTTTTTT | CASSGPGTKKLFF
TRBD2 | TRBJ2-1 | TRBV19 | - | TGTGCCAGTAGTACCCCCGGACTAGCGGACTCCTACAATGAGCAGTTCTTC | CASSTPGLADSYNEQFF
- | TRBJ2-7 | TRBV7-9 | - | TGTGCCAGCAGCGTCTCCAGGGCGCCCTCCTACGAGCAGTACTTC | CASSVSRAPSYEQYF
- | TRBJ2-7 | TRBV14 | - | TGTGCCAGCAGCCAATCCTACGTCTACGAGCAGTACTTC | CASSQSYVYEQYF
- | TRBJ2-7 | TRBV7-2 | - | TGTGCCAGCAGCTTAGTGTCAGTTTACGAGCAGTACTTC | CASSLVSVYEQYF
- | TRBJ2-1 | TRBV10-3 | - | TGTGCCATCACCGCGACAGACAATGAGCAGTTCTTC | CAITATDNEQFF
- | TRBJ1-4 | TRBV19 | once | TGTGCCAGTACCCAACGAAGGGGAGGCGAAAAACTGTTTTTT | CASTQRRGGEKLFF
- | TRBJ1-5 | TRBV5-5 | - | TGTGCCAGCAGCTTGGAGGGGGACAATCAGCCCCAGCATTTT | CASSLEGDNQPQHF
- | TRBJ1-4 | TRBV4-1 | - | TGCGCCAGCAGCCAAGACAGGGCGGCTAGTGAAAAACTGTTTTTT | CASSQDRAASEKLFF
TRBD2 | TRBJ2-7 | TRBV6-6 | - | TGTGCCAGCCAGGGTTATAGCGGGGAGACCTACGAGCAGTACTTC | CASQGYSGETYEQYF
TRBD2 | TRBJ2-5 | TRBV28 | - | TGTGCCAGCAGTTCGGGACTACCGTTTAGGGAGACCCAGTACTTC | CASSSGLPFRETQYF
- | TRBJ1-1 | TRBV6-4 | - | TGTGCCAGCAGCTCAGAAATGAACACTGAAGCTTTCTTT | CASSSEMNTEAFF
TRBD1 | TRBJ2-7 | TRBV7-9 | - | TGTGCCAGCAGCTCGCGACAGGGAATCTACTACGAGCAGTACTTC | CASSSRQGIYYEQYF
TRBD1 | TRBJ1-2 | TRBV18 | - | TGTGCCAGCTCACCACCCCGACAGGGGACCTATGGCTACACCTTC | CASSPPRQGTYGYTF
TRBD1 | TRBJ1-1 | TRBV2 | - | TGTGCCAGCAGTCCCGGGACAGGGAACACTGAAGCTTTCTTT | CASSPGTGNTEAFF
- | TRBJ1-5 | TRBV5-1 | - | TGCGCCAGCAGCTTGGGGAGGGATCAGCCCCAGCATTTT | CASSLGRDQPQHF
TRBD2 | TRBJ2-3 | TRBV30 | - | TGTGCCTGTCTCCAGCGGGGGAGCACAGATACGCAGTATTTT | CACLQRGSTDTQYF
TRBD1 | TRBJ1-1 | TRBV4-1 | - | TGCGCCAGCAGCCAAGCTGGGACAGGGGAGGCTGAAGCTTTCTTT | CASSQAGTGEAEAFF
- | TRBJ2-3 | TRBV5-1 | - | TGCGCCAGCAGCTTAAGGCAGGGTCAGGCAGATACGCAGTATTTT | CASSLRQGQADTQYF
TRBD1 | TRBJ1-2 | TRBV30 | - | TGTGCCTGGAGTGCAACCGACAGGGAGTATGGCTACACCTTC | CAWSATDREYGYTF
TRBD1 | TRBJ1-1 | TRBV30 | few | TGTGCCTGGGGGCCAGGGGGGAACACTGAAGCTTTCTTT | CAWGPGGNTEAFF
TRBD2 | TRBJ2-1 | TRBV24-1 | - | TGTGCCACCAGTGATGTAGCGGGGCCCTCCTACAATGAGCAGTTCTTC | CATSDVAGPSYNEQFF
TRBD1 | TRBJ1-2 | TRBV5-4 | - | TGTGCCAGCAGCCGCGACAGGGATGACTATGGCTACACCTTC | CASSRDRDDYGYTF
TRBD2 | TRBJ2-1 | TRBV30 | - | TGTGCCTGGGCCAGCGGGGGATATGATGAGCAGTTCTTC | CAWASGGYDEQFF
TRBD1 | TRBJ2-7 | TRBV10-3 | - | TGTGCCATCAGGCAACTACAGGGGGCGGGTGAGCAGTACTTC | CAIRQLQGAGEQYF
TRBD1 | TRBJ2-1 | TRBV9 | - | TGTGCCAGCAGCACTGGACAGGGACAATGGGGGGCCTACAATGAGCAGTTCTTC | CASSTGQGQWGAYNEQFF
TRBD1 | TRBJ1-5 | TRBV11-2 | - | TGTGCCAGCAGCCCCGGGACAGTCAGCAATCAGCCCCAGCATTTT | CASSPGTVSNQPQHF
TRBD1 | TRBJ1-1 | TRBV30 | few | TGTGCCTGGAACCGCCAAGACAGGGGAAGCACTGAAGCTTTCTTT | CAWNRQDRGSTEAFF
- | TRBJ1-6 | TRBV18 | - | TGTGCCAGCTCCCAGGGCGGTTCACCCCTCCACTTT | CASSQGGSPLHF
- | TRBJ2-7 | TRBV6-2/TRBV6-3 | - | TGTGCCAGCAGCCGATTAGGGTATGGGAGCCACGAGCAGTACTTC | CASSRLGYGSHEQYF
TRBD1 | TRBJ2-7 | TRBV30 | - | TGTGCCTGGAAGGCGGACAGGGGAGACTACGAGCAGTACTTC | CAWKADRGDYEQYF
TRBD1 | TRBJ1-4 | TRBV28 | - | TGTGCCAGCAGTTTATCGGGACAGGGAGAAAAACTGTTTTTT | CASSLSGQGEKLFF
- | TRBJ2-1 | TRBV19 | - | TGTGCCAGTAGTATAGGGCAGGGCCGGCAGAGCTCCTACAATGAGCAGTTCTTC | CASSIGQGRQSSYNEQFF